This T cell receptor beta chain was sequenced during a study of blood T cell repertoires in COVID-19. Background on the study: Sites across the United States, Italy and Spain contributed samples from acute and convalescent COVID-19. Sources were T cells, B-cell-depleted T cells, or PBMCs; the material itself was cDNA or gDNA.

Original processing methods: Amplification from reference gene primers served as the basis for estimated nucleated cell counts. Sequencing used immunoSEQ multiplex PCR; TCRdb keeps in-frame clones, though not all of them. The V and J calls and clone size come from that table; D and trimming were worked out from the DNA. The data show 300,000 or so clones, roughly 80% seen once. Trimming took 6 bases from V and 5 from J, leaving 16 bases between them. From germline, CDR1 is LNHDA and CDR2 SQIVND (reference sequence). CDR3 length: 15 residues. This sequence joins TRBV19 and TRBJ2-2; D is possibly TRBD1 (7 bases). Material: peripheral blood. This TCR was recovered from a woman between 50 and 59 years old with active or convalescent COVID-19. The CDR3 DNA is TGTGCCAGTAGCCAGGAGGGGGCGGGTACCGGGGAGCTGTTTTTT. Its translation: CASSQEGAGTGELFF. The full variable domain, with the rest looked up from reference TRBV19 and TRBJ2-2, is DGGITQSPKYLFRKEGQNVTLSCEQNLNHDAMYWYRQDPGQGLRLIYYSQIVNDFQKGDIAEGYSVSREKKESFPLTVTSAQKNPTAFYLCASSQEGAGTGELFFGEGSRLTVL.